This T cell receptor beta chain stems from a study of cytomegalovirus exposure and HLA in healthy donors. Study-level findings and limits: It was confirmed in vitro that a few of the CMV-associated chains were specific for CMV antigens. Follow-up analysis seemed to connect common viral pathogens with several of the most significant clusters identified. Earlier analysis found most TCR beta V segments productive about 90% or about 30% of the time.

It was with 60 Vbeta and 13 Jbeta primers that the PCR ran. The assay was immunoSEQ multiplex PCR, and TCRdb's table has in-frame clones only and misses some. The sample shows 150,000 to 200,000 clones, about four fifths of them seen only once. As regards this clone: Its specificity is unknown.

V shed 5 bases, J shed 0 bases, and the junction held 7 bases outside the gene matches. Germline CDR1 is KGHSH and CDR2 is LQKENI. The CDR3 contains 16 residues. The sample consisted of PBMCs. V and J are TRBV18 and TRBJ1-2; 9 bases line up with TRBD1. This sequence was found in a male donor in good health and CMV-seropositive. The CDR3 region is CASSSGTGSTNYGYTF. The CDR3 DNA is TGTGCCAGCTCATCCGGGACAGGGTCTACTAACTATGGCTACACCTTC.